The present entry profiles one T cell receptor beta chain with its context. Followed longitudinally, the Seattle patients had been enrolled during active infection. Trimming removed 1 base at V and 4 bases at J, with 13 bases between. There are 15 residues in the CDR3. In germline, CDR1 is SGHAT, CDR2 FQNNGV. These data come from a study of blood T cell repertoires in COVID-19. Study context: Acute-phase and convalescent COVID-19 samples originated in the United States, Italy and Spain. Nucleic acid was either cDNA or gDNA, and it came from T cells, B-cell-depleted T cells, or PBMCs.

In the source study's methods: Nucleated cell number was recorded as an estimate derived from reference gene primer amplification. The protocol was immunoSEQ multiplex PCR, while the TCRdb copy is restricted to in-frame clones and leaves out a portion. That table gives V, J and clone size, and the DNA gave D and trimming. Of roughly 300,000 clones listed, about 86% are singletons. Sequencing was carried out using peripheral blood. The chain carries TRBV11-2 and TRBJ1-2; the D is unclear. This receptor was obtained from a woman younger than 45 with COVID-19, enrolled during active disease. The CDR3 sequence is CASSLAFPGSYGYTF. The DNA of the CDR3 is TGTGCCAGCAGCTTAGCATTTCCAGGTTCCTATGGCTACACCTTC.